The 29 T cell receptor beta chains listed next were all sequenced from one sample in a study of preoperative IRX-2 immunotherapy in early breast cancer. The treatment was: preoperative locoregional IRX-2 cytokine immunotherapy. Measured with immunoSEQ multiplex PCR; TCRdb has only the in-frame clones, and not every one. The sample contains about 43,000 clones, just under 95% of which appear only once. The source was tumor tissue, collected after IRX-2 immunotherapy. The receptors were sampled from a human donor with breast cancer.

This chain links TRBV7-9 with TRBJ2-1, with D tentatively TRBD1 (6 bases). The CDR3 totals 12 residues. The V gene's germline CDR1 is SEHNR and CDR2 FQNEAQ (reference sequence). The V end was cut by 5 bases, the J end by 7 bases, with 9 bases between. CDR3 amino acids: CASSAQGNEQFF. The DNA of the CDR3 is TGTGCCAGCAGCGCACAGGGAAATGAGCAGTTCTTC.

CDR3 sequence reads: CASSLWAFSYEQYF. The CDR3 nucleotides read TGTGCCAGCAGCTTGTGGGCTTTTTCCTACGAGCAGTACTTC. V is TRBV5-8 and J is TRBJ2-7; D is undetermined. Trimming took off 1 base at V and 1 base at J, with 9 bases between the two ends. CDR3 length equals 14 residues. CDR1 SGHTS and CDR2 YDEGEE come from the germline V gene.

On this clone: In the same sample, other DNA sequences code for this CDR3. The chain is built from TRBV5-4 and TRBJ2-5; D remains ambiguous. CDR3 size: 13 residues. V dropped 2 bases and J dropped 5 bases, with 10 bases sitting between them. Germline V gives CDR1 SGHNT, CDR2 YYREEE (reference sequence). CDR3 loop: CASSLEPGETQYF. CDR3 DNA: TGTGCCAGCAGCTTAGAGCCCGGGGAGACCCAGTACTTC.

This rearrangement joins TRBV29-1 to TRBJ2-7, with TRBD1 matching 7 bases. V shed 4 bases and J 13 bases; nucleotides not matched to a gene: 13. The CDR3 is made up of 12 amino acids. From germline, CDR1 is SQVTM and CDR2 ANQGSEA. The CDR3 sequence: CSVVGGLGELYF. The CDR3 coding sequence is TGCAGCGTTGTAGGGGGCCTAGGCGAGCTCTACTTC.

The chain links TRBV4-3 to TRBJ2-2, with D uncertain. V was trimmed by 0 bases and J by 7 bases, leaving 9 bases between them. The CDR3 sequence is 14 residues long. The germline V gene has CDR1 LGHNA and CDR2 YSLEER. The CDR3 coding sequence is TGCGCCAGCAGCCAAGATCTAGTGGACGGGGAGCTGTTTTTT. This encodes CASSQDLVDGELFF.

The CDR3 is CAISESFGTPQGEQYF. The DNA for the CDR3 is TGTGCCATCAGTGAGTCTTTCGGGACCCCCCAGGGTGAGCAGTACTTC. J is TRBJ2-7 and V is TRBV10-3; tentatively, D is TRBD1 or TRBD2 (5 bases each). CDR1 is ENHRY and CDR2 is SYGVKD in the germline V gene. V shed 0 bases and J shed 7 bases, with 19 bases lying between them. The CDR3 extends over 16 amino acids.

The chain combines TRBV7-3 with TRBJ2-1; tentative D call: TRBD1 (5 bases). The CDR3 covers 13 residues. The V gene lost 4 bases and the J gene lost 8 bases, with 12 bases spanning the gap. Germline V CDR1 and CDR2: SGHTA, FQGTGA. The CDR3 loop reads CASSSEWGDEQFF. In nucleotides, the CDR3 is TGTGCCAGCAGCTCGGAGTGGGGCGATGAGCAGTTCTTC.

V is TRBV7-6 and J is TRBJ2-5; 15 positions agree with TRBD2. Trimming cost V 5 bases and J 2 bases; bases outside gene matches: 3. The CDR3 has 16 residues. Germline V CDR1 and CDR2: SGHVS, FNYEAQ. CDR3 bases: TGTGCCAGCAGCCTCGGACTAGCGGGAGGGCAAGAGACCCAGTACTTC. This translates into CASSLGLAGGQETQYF.

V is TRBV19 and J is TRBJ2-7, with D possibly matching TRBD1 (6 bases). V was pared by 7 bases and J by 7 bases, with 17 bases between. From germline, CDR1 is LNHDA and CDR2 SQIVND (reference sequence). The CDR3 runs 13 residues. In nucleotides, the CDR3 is TGTGCCAGTACCTTGGGGAGAGGGGGTGAGCAGTACTTC. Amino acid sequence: CASTLGRGGEQYF.

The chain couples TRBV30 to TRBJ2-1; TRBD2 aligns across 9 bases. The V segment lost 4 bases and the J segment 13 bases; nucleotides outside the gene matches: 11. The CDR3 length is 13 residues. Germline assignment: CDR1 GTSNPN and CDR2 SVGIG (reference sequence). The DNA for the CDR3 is TGTGCCTGGACCACGACTAGCGGAGGACCCCAGTTCTTC. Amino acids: CAWTTTSGGPQFF.

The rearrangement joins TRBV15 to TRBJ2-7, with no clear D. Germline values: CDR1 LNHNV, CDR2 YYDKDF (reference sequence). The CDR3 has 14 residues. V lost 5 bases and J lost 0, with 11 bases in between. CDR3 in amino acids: CATSADAYSYEQYF. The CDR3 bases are TGTGCCACCAGCGCAGACGCCTACTCCTACGAGCAGTACTTC.

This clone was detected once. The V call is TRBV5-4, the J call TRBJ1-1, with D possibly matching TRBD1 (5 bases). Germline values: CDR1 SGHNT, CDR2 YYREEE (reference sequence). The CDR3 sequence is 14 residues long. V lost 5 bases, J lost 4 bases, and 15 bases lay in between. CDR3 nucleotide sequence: TGTGCCAGCAGGGGGGACGGATTGGGCACTGAAGCTTTCTTT. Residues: CASRGDGLGTEAFF.

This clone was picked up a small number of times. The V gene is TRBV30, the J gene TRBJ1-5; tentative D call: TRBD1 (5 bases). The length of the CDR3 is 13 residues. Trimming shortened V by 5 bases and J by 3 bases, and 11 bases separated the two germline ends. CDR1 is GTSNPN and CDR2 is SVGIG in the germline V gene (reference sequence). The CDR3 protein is CAWSDRSNQPQHF. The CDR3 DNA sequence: TGTGCCTGGTCTGACAGATCCAATCAGCCCCAGCATTTT.

The CDR3 is CASSFRQGNTEAFF. In nucleotides, the CDR3 is TGCGCCAGCAGCTTTAGACAGGGGAACACTGAAGCTTTCTTT. The chain links TRBV5-1 to TRBJ1-1, with TRBD1 matching over 7 bases. Germline V gene lookup returns CDR1 SGHRS and CDR2 YFSETQ. The CDR3 sequence is 14 residues long. With 2 bases clipped from V and 1 base from J, the junction kept 2 bases outside the gene matches.

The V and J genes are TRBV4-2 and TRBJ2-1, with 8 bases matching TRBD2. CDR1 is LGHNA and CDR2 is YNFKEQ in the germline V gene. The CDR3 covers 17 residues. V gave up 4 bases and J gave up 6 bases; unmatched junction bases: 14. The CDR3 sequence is CASSRELADGNINEQFF. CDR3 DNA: TGTGCCAGCAGCCGAGAACTAGCGGACGGAAACATCAATGAGCAGTTCTTC.

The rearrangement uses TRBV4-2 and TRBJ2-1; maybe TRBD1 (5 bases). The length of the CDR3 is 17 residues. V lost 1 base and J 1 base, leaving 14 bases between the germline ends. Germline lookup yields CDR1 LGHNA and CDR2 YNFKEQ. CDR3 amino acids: CASSQVWAGLSYNEQFF. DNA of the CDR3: TGTGCCAGCAGCCAAGTTTGGGCAGGGCTATCCTACAATGAGCAGTTCTTC.

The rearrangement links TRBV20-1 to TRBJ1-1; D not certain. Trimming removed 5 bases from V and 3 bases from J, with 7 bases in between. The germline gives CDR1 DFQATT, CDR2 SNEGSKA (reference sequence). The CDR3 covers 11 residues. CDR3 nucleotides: TGCAGTGCTGGGAGGGACACTGAAGCTTTCTTT. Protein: CSAGRDTEAFF.

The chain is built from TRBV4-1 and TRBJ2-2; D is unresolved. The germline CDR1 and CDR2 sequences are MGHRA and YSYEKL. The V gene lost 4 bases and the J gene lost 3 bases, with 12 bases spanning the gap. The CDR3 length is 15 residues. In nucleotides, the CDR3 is TGCGCCAGCAGCCCTCCCCGCGTATACACCGGGGAGCTGTTTTTT. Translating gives CASSPPRVYTGELFF.

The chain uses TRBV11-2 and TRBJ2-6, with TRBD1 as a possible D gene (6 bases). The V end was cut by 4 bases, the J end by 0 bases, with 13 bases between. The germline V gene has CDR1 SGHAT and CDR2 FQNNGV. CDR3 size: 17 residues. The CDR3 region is CASSSGTRRSGANVLTF. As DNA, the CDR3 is TGTGCCAGCAGCTCCGGGACACGTCGCTCTGGGGCCAACGTCCTGACTTTC.

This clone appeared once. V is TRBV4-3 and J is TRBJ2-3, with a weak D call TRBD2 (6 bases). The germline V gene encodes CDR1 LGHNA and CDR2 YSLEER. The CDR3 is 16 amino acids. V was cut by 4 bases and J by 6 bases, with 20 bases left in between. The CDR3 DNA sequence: TGCGCCAGCAGCCTTTCTGAGGGTAGCGGCCGGGATACGCAGTATTTT. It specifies CASSLSEGSGRDTQYF.

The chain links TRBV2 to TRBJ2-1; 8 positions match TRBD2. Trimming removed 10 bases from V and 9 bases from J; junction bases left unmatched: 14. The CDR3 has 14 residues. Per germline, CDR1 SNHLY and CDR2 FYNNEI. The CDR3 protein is CATIGAGGESEQFF. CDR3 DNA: TGTGCCACCATCGGGGCGGGAGGCGAAAGTGAGCAGTTCTTC.

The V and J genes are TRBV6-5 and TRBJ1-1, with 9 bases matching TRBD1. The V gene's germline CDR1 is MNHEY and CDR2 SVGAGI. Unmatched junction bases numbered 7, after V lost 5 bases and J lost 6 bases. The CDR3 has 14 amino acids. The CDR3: CASSPQGARSEAFF. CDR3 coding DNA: TGTGCCAGCAGTCCACAGGGGGCGCGATCTGAAGCTTTCTTT.

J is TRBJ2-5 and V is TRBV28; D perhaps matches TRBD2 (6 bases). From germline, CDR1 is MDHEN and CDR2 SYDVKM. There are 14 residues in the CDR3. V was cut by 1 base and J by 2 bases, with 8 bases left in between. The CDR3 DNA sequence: TGTGCCAGCAGTTTATCGGCGGGGCAAGAGACCCAGTACTTC. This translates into CASSLSAGQETQYF. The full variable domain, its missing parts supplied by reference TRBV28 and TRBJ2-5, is DVKVTQSSRYLVKRTGEKVFLECVQDMDHENMFWYRQDPGLGLRLIYFSYDVKMKEKGDIPEGYSVSREKKERFSLILESASTNQTSMYLCASSLSAGQETQYFGPGTRLLVL.

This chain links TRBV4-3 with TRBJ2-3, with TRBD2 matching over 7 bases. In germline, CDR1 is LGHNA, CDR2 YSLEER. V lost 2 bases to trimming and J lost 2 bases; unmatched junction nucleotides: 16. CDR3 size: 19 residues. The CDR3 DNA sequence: TGCGCCAGCAGCCAACGGGGGACGCGGGAGATAGGCGTCACAGATACGCAGTATTTT. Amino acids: CASSQRGTREIGVTDTQYF.

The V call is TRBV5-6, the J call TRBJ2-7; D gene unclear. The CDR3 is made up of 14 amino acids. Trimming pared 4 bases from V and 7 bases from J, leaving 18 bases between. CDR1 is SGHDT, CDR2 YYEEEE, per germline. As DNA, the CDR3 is TGTGCCAGCAGCACACGAAGGCAAGGTCCTGAGCAGTACTTC. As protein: CASSTRRQGPEQYF.

The DNA of the CDR3 is TGTGCCAGCAGCTTGATTTTCGGGACAGGGAATGAAAAACTGTTTTTT. It encodes CASSLIFGTGNEKLFF. The genes are TRBV5-6 and TRBJ1-4, with 9 positions matching TRBD1. The V and J ends lost 1 base and 5 bases, in that order; junction bases with no gene match: 6. CDR3 length: 16 amino acids. CDR1 SGHDT and CDR2 YYEEEE come from the germline V gene.

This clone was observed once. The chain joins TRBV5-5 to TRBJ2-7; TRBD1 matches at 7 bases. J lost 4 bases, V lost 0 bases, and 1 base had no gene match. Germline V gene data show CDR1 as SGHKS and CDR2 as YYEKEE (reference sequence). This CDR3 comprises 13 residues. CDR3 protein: CASSLVTGYEQYF. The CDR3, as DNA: TGTGCCAGCAGCTTGGTGACAGGGTACGAGCAGTACTTC.

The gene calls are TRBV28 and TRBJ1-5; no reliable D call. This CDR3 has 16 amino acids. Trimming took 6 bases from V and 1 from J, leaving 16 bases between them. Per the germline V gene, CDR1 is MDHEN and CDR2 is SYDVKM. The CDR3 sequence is CASSLPDGLSNQPQHF. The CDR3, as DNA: TGTGCCAGCAGCCTTCCCGACGGTCTAAGCAATCAGCCCCAGCATTTT.

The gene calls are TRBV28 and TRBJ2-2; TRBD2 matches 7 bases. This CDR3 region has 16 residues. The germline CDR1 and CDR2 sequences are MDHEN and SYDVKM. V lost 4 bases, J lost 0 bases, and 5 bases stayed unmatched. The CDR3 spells CASSWGGLSNTGELFF. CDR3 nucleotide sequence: TGTGCCAGCAGTTGGGGGGGTCTCTCGAACACCGGGGAGCTGTTTTTT.